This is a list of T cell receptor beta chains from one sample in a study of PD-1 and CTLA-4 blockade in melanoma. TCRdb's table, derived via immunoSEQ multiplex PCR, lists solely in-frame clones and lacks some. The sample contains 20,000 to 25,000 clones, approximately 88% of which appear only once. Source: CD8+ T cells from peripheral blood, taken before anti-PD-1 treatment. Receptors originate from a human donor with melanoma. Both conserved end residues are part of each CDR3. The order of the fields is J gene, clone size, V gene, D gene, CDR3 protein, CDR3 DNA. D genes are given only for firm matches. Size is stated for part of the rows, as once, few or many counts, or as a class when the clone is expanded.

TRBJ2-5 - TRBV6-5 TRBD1 CASRDRGLGQETQYF TGTGCCAGCAGGGACAGGGGCCTCGGCCAAGAGACCCAGTACTTC
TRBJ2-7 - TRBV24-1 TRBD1 CATSDTTGGNEQYF TGTGCCACCAGTGATACAACAGGGGGCAACGAGCAGTACTTC
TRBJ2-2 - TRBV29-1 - CSVVVQGGLFF TGCAGCGTTGTAGTCCAGGGAGGGCTGTTTTTT
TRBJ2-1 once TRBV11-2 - CASSPGPTVAEFF TGTGCCAGCAGTCCGGGACCGACGGTAGCGGAGTTCTTC
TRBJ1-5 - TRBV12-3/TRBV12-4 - CASSFGDQPQHF TGTGCCAGCAGTTTCGGGGATCAGCCCCAGCATTTT
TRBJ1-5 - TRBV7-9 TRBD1 CASSGGQGGDQPQHF TGTGCCAGCAGCGGCGGACAGGGAGGCGATCAGCCCCAGCATTTT
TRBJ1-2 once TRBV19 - CASSTDTTSGLNYGYTF TGTGCCAGTAGTACGGACACTACCTCAGGGCTCAACTATGGCTACACCTTC
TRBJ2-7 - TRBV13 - CASSSGQTYEQYF TGTGCCAGCAGCTCCGGACAGACCTACGAGCAGTACTTC
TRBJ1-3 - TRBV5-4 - CASSLGGDFSGNTIYF TGTGCCAGCAGCTTGGGGGGGGATTTTTCCGGAAACACCATATATTTT
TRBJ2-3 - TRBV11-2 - CASSLDHGGTQYF TGTGCCAGCAGCTTAGATCATGGCGGTACGCAGTATTTT
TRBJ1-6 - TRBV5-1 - CASSLAGRGHNSPLHF TGCGCCAGCAGCTTGGCCGGCAGGGGCCATAATTCACCCCTCCACTTT
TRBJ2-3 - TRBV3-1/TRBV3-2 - CASSQETSRADTQYF TGTGCCAGCAGCCAAGAAACGAGCAGGGCAGATACGCAGTATTTT
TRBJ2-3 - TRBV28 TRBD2 CASSPESGGAWDTQYF TGTGCCAGCAGTCCCGAGTCCGGGGGGGCTTGGGATACGCAGTATTTT
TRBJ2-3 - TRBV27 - CASSFTDGLSDTQYF TGTGCCAGCAGTTTCACGGACGGACTTTCGGATACGCAGTATTTT
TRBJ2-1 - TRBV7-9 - CASSRRGSSYNEQFF TGTGCCAGCAGTCGCCGGGGCAGCTCCTACAATGAGCAGTTCTTC
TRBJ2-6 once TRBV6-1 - CASSEGSSGANVLTF TGTGCCAGCAGTGAAGGGTCATCTGGGGCCAACGTCCTGACTTTC
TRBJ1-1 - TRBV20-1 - CSAEQGNEAFF TGCAGTGCTGAGCAGGGGAATGAAGCTTTCTTT
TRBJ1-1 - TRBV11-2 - CASGKYTEAFF TGTGCCAGCGGGAAATACACTGAAGCTTTCTTT
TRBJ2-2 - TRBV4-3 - CASSQKVNTGELFF TGCGCCAGCAGCCAAAAGGTCAACACCGGGGAGCTGTTTTTT
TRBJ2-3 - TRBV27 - CASSLWAGDTDTQYF TGTGCCAGCAGTTTATGGGCCGGGGACACAGATACGCAGTATTTT
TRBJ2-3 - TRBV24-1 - CATSDLQGRSPDTQYF TGTGCCACCAGTGATTTGCAGGGACGGAGCCCAGATACGCAGTATTTT
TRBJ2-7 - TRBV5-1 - CASSSPFTGRAYEQYF TGCGCCAGCAGCTCCCCATTTACAGGGCGAGCCTACGAGCAGTACTTC
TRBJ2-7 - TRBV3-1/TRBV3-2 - CASSQEPGYEQYF TGTGCCAGCAGCCAAGAACCGGGGTACGAGCAGTACTTC
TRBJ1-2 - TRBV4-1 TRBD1 CASSQTGTDYGYTF TGCGCCAGCAGCCAGACCGGGACAGACTATGGCTACACCTTC
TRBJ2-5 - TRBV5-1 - CASRAYGGGQETQYF TGCGCCAGCAGGGCCTATGGAGGGGGCCAAGAGACCCAGTACTTC
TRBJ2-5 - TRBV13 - CASSSSGTVEETQYF TGTGCCAGCAGCTCGTCCGGGACGGTTGAAGAGACCCAGTACTTC
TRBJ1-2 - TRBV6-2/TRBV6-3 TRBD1 CASSGQGADGYGYTF TGTGCCAGCAGCGGACAGGGCGCTGACGGCTATGGCTACACCTTC
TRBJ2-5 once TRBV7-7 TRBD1 CASSLERTGKETQYF TGTGCCAGCAGCTTAGAAAGGACAGGGAAAGAGACCCAGTACTTC
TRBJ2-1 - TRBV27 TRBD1 CASSTKGAVYNEQFF TGTGCCAGCAGTACCAAGGGGGCTGTTTACAATGAGCAGTTCTTC
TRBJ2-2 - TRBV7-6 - CASSLDPDTGELFF TGTGCCAGCAGCTTAGACCCAGACACCGGGGAGCTGTTTTTT
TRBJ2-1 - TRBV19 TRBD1 CASSLTGDSYNEQFF TGTGCCAGTAGCCTTACAGGGGACTCCTACAATGAGCAGTTCTTC
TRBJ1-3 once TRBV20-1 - CSAPEGNTIYF TGCAGTGCACCTGAGGGAAACACCATATATTTT
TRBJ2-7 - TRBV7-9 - CASSLLSGRIDEQYF TGTGCCAGCAGCTTACTGTCAGGGAGGATCGACGAGCAGTACTTC
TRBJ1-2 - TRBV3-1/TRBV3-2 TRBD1 CASSPDPGQGRSYTF TGTGCCAGCAGCCCCGACCCGGGACAGGGGAGAAGCTACACCTTC
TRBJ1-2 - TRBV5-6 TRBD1 CASSTGQGLAGYTF TGTGCCAGCAGCACGGGACAGGGTTTGGCTGGCTACACCTTC
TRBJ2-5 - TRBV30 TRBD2 CAWSVIAGGIQETQYF TGTGCCTGGAGTGTAATAGCGGGGGGGATTCAAGAGACCCAGTACTTC
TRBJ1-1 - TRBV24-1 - CATSDLALGNTEAFF TGTGCCACCAGTGATTTGGCCCTAGGGAACACTGAAGCTTTCTTT
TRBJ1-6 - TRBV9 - CASSPPSPDTNSPLHF TGTGCCAGCAGCCCCCCGTCTCCCGACACTAATTCACCCCTCCACTTT
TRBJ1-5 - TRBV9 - CASSPGSGYSNQPQHF TGTGCCAGCAGCCCTGGATCAGGATATAGCAATCAGCCCCAGCATTTT
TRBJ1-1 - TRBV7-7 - CASSFALGAEAFF TGTGCCAGCAGCTTTGCCCTGGGCGCTGAAGCTTTCTTT
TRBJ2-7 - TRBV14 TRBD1 CASSPLLRDRGNYEQYF TGTGCCAGCAGCCCCCTCCTCCGGGACAGGGGGAACTACGAGCAGTACTTC
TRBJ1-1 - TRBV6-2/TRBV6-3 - CASSSDRPLDTEAFF TGTGCCAGCAGTTCGGACAGACCTTTGGACACTGAAGCTTTCTTT
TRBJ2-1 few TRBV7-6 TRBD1 CASSLGQGANPYNEQFF TGTGCCAGCAGCTTAGGACAGGGGGCCAATCCTTACAATGAGCAGTTCTTC
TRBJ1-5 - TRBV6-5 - CASSYSRPSNQPQHF TGTGCCAGCAGTTACTCGAGGCCAAGCAATCAGCCCCAGCATTTT
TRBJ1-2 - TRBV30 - CAWSVGAGDYTF TGTGCCTGGAGTGTAGGTGCAGGGGACTACACCTTC